The 4 T cell receptor beta chains presented below share a single source sample, sequenced in a study of memory CD4+ T cells and cytomegalovirus serostatus. Single viable CD3+CD4+CD8-CD45RO+ cells were sorted as the memory CD4+ T cells. Some clones are missing from TCRdb's copy, which holds only in-frame ones; the method was immunoSEQ multiplex PCR. The repertoire consists of over 35,000 clones, with 75% to 85% occurring once and the leading ten covering approximately 0.98%. The sample was memory CD4+ T cells from blood. The receptors were sampled from an adult in good health and CMV-seronegative.

V and J are TRBV15 and TRBJ1-1; 9 bases agree with TRBD1. The CDR3 sequence is 14 residues long. Trimming at V came to 1 base and at J to 5 bases, leaving 2 bases not matched to a gene. Germline CDR1 is LNHNV and CDR2 is YYDKDF (reference sequence). CDR3 coding DNA: TGTGCCACCAGCAGAGGGGGGACAGGGACTGAAGCTTTCTTT. This translates into CATSRGGTGTEAFF.

This clone has only a few counts. The V and J genes are TRBV28 and TRBJ1-4; TRBD1 agrees at 9 bases. Germline V lookup: CDR1 MDHEN, CDR2 SYDVKM. This CDR3 contains 16 residues. Trimming at V came to 5 bases and at J to 15 bases, leaving 19 bases not matched to a gene. The DNA of the CDR3 is TGTGCCAGCAGTCCGGGGAGGACAGGGGCCGGAGGGTTGGTGTTTTTT. Residues: CASSPGRTGAGGLVFF.

By share of the sample, this clone is medium-sized. The rearrangement uses TRBV19 and TRBJ1-5; D is unresolved. The CDR3 spans 15 residues. V was trimmed by 3 bases and J by 1 base, leaving 10 bases between them. Germline values: CDR1 LNHDA, CDR2 SQIVND (reference sequence). The CDR3 sequence: CASSISAGSNQPQHF. CDR3 in DNA: TGTGCCAGTAGTATTTCTGCCGGAAGCAATCAGCCCCAGCATTTT.

This chain connects TRBV4-3 to TRBJ1-2; D not resolved. The V gene's germline CDR1 is LGHNA and CDR2 YSLEER. The CDR3 has 11 amino acids. Trimming took off 5 bases at V and 7 bases at J, with 8 bases between the two ends. The CDR3 reads CASSGIRGYTF. The CDR3 coding sequence is TGCGCCAGCAGCGGTATACGTGGCTACACCTTC.